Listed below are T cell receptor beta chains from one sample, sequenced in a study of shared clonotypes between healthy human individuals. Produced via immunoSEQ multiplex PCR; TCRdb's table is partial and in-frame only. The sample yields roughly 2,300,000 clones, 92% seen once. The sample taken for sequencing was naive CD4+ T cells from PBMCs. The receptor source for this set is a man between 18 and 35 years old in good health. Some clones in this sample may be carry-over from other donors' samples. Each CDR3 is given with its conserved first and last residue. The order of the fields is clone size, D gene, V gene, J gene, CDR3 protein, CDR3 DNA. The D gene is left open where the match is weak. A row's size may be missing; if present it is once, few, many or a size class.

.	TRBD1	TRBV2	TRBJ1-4	CASNRGNEKLFF	TGTGCCAGCAACAGGGGAAATGAAAAACTGTTTTTT
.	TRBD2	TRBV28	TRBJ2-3	CASSPGTGGTSGSRTDTQYF	TGTGCCAGCAGTCCAGGGACAGGGGGGACTAGCGGGAGTAGAACAGATACGCAGTATTTT
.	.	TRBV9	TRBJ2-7	CASSPGGAYEQYF	TGTGCCAGCAGCCCTGGAGGGGCCTACGAGCAGTACTTC
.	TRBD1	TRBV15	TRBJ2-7	CATSRSTGANYEQYF	TGTGCCACCAGCAGATCGACAGGGGCCAACTACGAGCAGTACTTC
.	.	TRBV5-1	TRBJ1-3	CASRLQEDGNTIYF	TGCGCCAGCAGATTACAGGAGGATGGAAACACCATATATTTT
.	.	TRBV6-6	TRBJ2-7	CASSYAQSGAYEQYF	TGTGCCAGCAGTTACGCCCAGTCGGGGGCCTACGAGCAGTACTTC
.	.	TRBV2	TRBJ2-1	CASTVTSSGEQFF	TGTGCCAGCACGGTGACGTCCAGTGGTGAGCAGTTCTTC
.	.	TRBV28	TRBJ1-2	CASTDFNYGYTF	TGTGCCAGCACAGATTTTAACTATGGCTACACCTTC
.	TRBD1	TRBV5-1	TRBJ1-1	CASSMDRGTTEAFF	TGCGCCAGCAGCATGGACAGGGGGACCACTGAAGCTTTCTTT
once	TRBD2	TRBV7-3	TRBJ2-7	CASSLGTSGSLEQYF	TGTGCCAGCAGCTTGGGGACTAGCGGGAGCCTCGAGCAGTACTTC
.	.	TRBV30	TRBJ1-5	CAWSRWGDLGNQPQHF	TGTGCCTGGAGTAGGTGGGGGGACTTGGGCAATCAGCCCCAGCATTTT
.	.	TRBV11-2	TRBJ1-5	CASSSEPSQPQHF	TGTGCCAGCAGCTCCGAACCCAGTCAGCCCCAGCATTTT
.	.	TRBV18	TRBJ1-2	CASSPTVGLYGYTF	TGTGCCAGCTCACCGACCGTGGGTCTCTATGGCTACACCTTC
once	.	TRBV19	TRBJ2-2	CASSIEGSWQTNTGELFF	TGTGCCAGTAGTATAGAGGGGTCCTGGCAGACGAACACCGGGGAGCTGTTTTTT
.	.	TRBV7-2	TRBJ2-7	CASVGRYEQYF	TGTGCCAGCGTTGGGAGGTACGAGCAGTACTTC
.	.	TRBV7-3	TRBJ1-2	CASSLDGEANYGYTF	TGTGCCAGCAGCTTAGACGGGGAGGCTAACTATGGCTACACCTTC
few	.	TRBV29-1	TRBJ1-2	CSSGTDYGYTF	TGCAGCTCCGGGACGGACTATGGCTACACCTTC
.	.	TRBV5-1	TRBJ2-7	CASSLVSTARDDEQYF	TGCGCCAGCAGCCTCGTCTCAACGGCCCGTGATGACGAGCAGTACTTC
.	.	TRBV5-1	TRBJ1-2	CASSLEGKIYGYTF	TGCGCCAGCAGCTTGGAAGGGAAAATCTATGGCTACACCTTC